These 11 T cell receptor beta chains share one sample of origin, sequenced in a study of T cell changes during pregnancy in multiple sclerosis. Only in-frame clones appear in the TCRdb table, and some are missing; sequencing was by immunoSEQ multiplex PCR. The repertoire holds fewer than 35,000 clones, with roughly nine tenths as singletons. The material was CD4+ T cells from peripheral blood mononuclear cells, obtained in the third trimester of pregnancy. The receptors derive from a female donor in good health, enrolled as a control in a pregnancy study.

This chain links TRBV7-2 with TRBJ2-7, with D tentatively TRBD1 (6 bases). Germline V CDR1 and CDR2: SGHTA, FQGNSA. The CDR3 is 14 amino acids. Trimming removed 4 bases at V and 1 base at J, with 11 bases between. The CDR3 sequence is CASSSGHSSYEQYF. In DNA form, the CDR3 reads TGTGCCAGCAGCTCGGGACACTCTTCCTACGAGCAGTACTTC.

This CDR3 reads CASSLSYRGGMNTEAFF. The CDR3 coding sequence is TGCGCCAGCAGCTTGTCGTACAGGGGGGGGATGAACACTGAAGCTTTCTTT. This chain joins TRBV5-1 and TRBJ1-1; TRBD1 aligns across 8 bases. The length of the CDR3 is 17 residues. Germline CDR1 SGHRS, CDR2 YFSETQ. The J segment lost 0 bases and the V segment lost 1 base, leaving 8 bases of the junction unmatched.

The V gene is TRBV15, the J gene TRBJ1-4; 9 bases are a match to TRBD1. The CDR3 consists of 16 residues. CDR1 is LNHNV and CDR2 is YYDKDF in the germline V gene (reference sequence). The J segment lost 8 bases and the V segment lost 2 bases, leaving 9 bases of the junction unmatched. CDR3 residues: CATSRTAGTGNEKLFF. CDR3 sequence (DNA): TGTGCCACCAGCAGAACCGCCGGGACAGGGAACGAAAAACTGTTTTTT.

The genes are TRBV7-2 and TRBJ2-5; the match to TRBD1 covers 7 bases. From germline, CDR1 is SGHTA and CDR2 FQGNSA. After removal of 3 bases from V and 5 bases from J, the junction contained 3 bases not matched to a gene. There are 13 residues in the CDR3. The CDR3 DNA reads TGTGCCAGCAGCTTCAAGACAGGGGAGACCCAGTACTTC. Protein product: CASSFKTGETQYF.

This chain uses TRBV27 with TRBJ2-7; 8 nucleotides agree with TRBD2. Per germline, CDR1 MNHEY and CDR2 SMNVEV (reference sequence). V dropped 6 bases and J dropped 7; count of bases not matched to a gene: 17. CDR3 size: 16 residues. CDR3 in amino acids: CASRTPFSGAPQEQYF. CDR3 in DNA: TGTGCCAGCAGGACCCCTTTTAGCGGGGCACCCCAGGAGCAGTACTTC.

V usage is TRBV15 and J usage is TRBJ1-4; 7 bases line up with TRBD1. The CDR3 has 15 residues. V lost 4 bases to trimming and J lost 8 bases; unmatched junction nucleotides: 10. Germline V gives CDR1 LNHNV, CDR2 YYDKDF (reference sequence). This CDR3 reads CATSITTGEREKLFF. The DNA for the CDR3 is TGTGCCACCAGCATAACAACAGGGGAGAGAGAAAAACTGTTTTTT.

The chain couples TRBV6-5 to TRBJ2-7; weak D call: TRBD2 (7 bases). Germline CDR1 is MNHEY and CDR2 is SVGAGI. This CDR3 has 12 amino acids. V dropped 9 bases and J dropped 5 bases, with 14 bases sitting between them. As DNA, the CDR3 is TGTGCCAGTGGGGGGGGCGCAGACGAGCAGTACTTC. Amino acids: CASGGGADEQYF.

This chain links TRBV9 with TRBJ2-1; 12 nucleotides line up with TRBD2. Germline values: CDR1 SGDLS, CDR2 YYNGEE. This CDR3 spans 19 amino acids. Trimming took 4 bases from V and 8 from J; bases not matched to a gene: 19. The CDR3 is CASSPPPGLAGGPVDEQFF. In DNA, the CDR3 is TGTGCCAGCAGCCCCCCGCCCGGTCTAGCGGGAGGGCCCGTCGATGAGCAGTTCTTC. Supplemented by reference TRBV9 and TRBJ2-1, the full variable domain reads DSGVTQTPKHLITATGQRVTLRCSPRSGDLSVYWYQQSLDQGLQFLIQYYNGEERAKGNILERFSAQQFPDLHSELNLSSLELGDSALYFCASSPPPGLAGGPVDEQFFGPGTRLTVL.

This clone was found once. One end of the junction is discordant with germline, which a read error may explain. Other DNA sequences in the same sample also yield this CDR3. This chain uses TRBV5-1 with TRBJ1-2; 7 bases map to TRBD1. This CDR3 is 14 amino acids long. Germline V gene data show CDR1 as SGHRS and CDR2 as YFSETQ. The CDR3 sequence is CASSLEAGGYGYTF. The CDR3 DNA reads TGTGCCAGCAGCTTGGAGGCAGGGGGCTATGGCTACACCTTC.

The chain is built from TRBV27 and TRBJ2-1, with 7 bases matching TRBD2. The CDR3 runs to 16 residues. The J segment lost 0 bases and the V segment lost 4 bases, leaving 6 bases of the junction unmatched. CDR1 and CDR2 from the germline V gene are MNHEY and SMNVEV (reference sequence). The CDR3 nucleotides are TGTGCCAGCAGTTCCCTGGGGGGGAGCTCCTACAATGAGCAGTTCTTC. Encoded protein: CASSSLGGSSYNEQFF.

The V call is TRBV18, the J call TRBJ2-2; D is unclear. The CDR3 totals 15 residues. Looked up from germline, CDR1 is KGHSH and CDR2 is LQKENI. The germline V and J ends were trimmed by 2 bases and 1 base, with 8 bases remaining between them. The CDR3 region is CASSPFGGNTGELFF. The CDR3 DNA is TGTGCCAGCTCACCATTCGGCGGGAACACCGGGGAGCTGTTTTTT.